This T cell receptor beta chain was obtained from a study of blood T cell repertoires in COVID-19. The table came from immunoSEQ multiplex PCR; TCRdb's copy has only in-frame clones and leaves some out. The repertoire holds around 290,000 clones, with 88% as singletons. The sample consisted of PBMCs or T cells enriched from blood (not recorded which). The receptor was derived from a woman aged 60-70 years in a cohort exposed to, infected with or recovered from COVID-19 (not recorded which).

The CDR3 loop is CASSFGLQGGELFF. The CDR3, as DNA: TGTGCCAGCAGCTTCGGCTTGCAGGGCGGGGAGCTGTTTTTT. V gene TRBV7-3 combines with J gene TRBJ2-2; D is perhaps TRBD1 (5 bases). V was pared by 3 bases and J by 7 bases, with 12 bases between. CDR1 and CDR2 from the germline V gene are SGHTA and FQGTGA. The CDR3 extends over 14 amino acids.